Listed here are 5 T cell receptor beta chains from one sample, sequenced in a study of Tregs in tolerant kidney transplant recipients. The assay was immunoSEQ multiplex PCR, and TCRdb's table has in-frame clones only and misses some. The sample holds 110,000 or so clones, around 91% seen once. The specimen was CD4+ T cells from blood. Receptor source: a human donor in good health.

This sequence joins TRBV10-3 and TRBJ2-5; 10 bases fit TRBD2. V trimming: 6 bases; J trimming: 3 bases; junction bases outside the gene matches: 1. From germline, CDR1 is ENHRY and CDR2 SYGVKD. The CDR3 length is 13 residues. This CDR3 is CAIRSGGEETQYF. CDR3 in DNA: TGTGCCATCAGAAGCGGGGGGGAAGAGACCCAGTACTTC.

The chain couples TRBV5-4 to TRBJ2-7; D unresolved. Between the trimmed V and J ends, which lost 0 bases and 7 bases, there was a span of 11 bases. From germline, CDR1 is SGHNT and CDR2 YYREEE (reference sequence). This CDR3 region has 13 residues. In DNA, the CDR3 is TGTGCCAGCAGCTTGGACCCGTCCCGGGAGCAGTACTTC. This encodes CASSLDPSREQYF.

This chain uses TRBV12-5 with TRBJ2-5, with D possibly TRBD1 on 6 matching bases. Deletions cut 1 base from V and 5 bases from J, with 17 bases between. The CDR3 is made up of 16 amino acids. Germline V lookup: CDR1 LGHNT, CDR2 FRNRAP. The CDR3 loop is CASGLAGASMQETQYF. In nucleotides, the CDR3 is TGTGCTAGTGGTTTGGCAGGGGCGTCCATGCAGGAGACCCAGTACTTC.

V is TRBV23-1 and J is TRBJ2-6; D is possibly TRBD1 (6 bases). TRBV23-1 has ORF status, its function being uncertain. Trimming shortened V by 0 bases and J by 0 bases, and 12 bases separated the two germline ends. CDR3 size: 18 residues. The chain's CDR3 is CASSQSRGFLSGANVLTF. The CDR3 bases are TGCGCCAGCAGTCAATCGAGGGGGTTCCTCTCTGGGGCCAACGTCCTGACTTTC.

The gene calls are TRBV30 and TRBJ2-3; 10 nucleotides line up with TRBD2. The CDR3 runs to 15 residues. The V and J ends lost 0 bases and 6 bases, in that order; junction bases with no gene match: 6. CDR1 is GTSNPN and CDR2 is SVGIG in the germline V gene (reference sequence). The CDR3 is CAWSVISSGSDTQYF. CDR3 nucleotide sequence: TGTGCCTGGAGTGTTATCTCTAGCGGGAGTGATACGCAGTATTTT. The whole variable domain, filled in from reference TRBV30 and TRBJ2-3, reads SQTIHQWPATLVQPVGSPLSLECTVEGTSNPNLYWYRQAAGRGLQLLFYSVGIGQISSEVPQNLSASRPQDRQFILSSKKLLLSDSGFYLCAWSVISSGSDTQYFGPGTRLTVL.